One sample yielded the 27 T cell receptor beta chains listed below, sequenced in a study of cytomegalovirus exposure and HLA in healthy donors. The primer mix had 60 Vbeta and 13 Jbeta primers. The repertoire was sequenced with immunoSEQ multiplex PCR; TCRdb's copy has only in-frame clones and lacks some. This table holds about 170,000 clones, more than 65% found once. Sequenced sample: PBMCs. These receptors originate from a male donor in good health and CMV-seronegative.

This chain connects TRBV15 to TRBJ2-3; the match to TRBD1 covers 8 bases. The V segment lost 3 bases and the J segment 4 bases; nucleotides outside the gene matches: 3. CDR3 size: 14 residues. The germline CDR1 and CDR2 sequences are LNHNV and YYDKDF (reference sequence). DNA for the CDR3: TGTGCCACCAGCAGGGACAGGGCCGCAGATACGCAGTATTTT. Translating it yields CATSRDRAADTQYF.

This sequence joins TRBV5-8 and TRBJ1-5, with 9 bases matching TRBD1. This CDR3 comprises 19 residues. J lost 3 bases, V lost 7 bases, and 20 bases had no gene match. CDR1 is SGHTS, CDR2 YDEGEE, per germline. DNA of the CDR3: TGTGCCAGCGCTCTTGCGGGGGATGGGACAGGGATCGTCAATCAGCCCCAGCATTTT. Encoded protein: CASALAGDGTGIVNQPQHF.

The chain links TRBV19 to TRBJ1-5, with TRBD1 identical over 7 bases. Trimming cost V 3 bases and J 2 bases; bases outside gene matches: 10. The CDR3 consists of 17 residues. CDR1 is LNHDA and CDR2 is SQIVND in the germline V gene (reference sequence). CDR3: CASSIRGRQGGNQPQHF. The CDR3 DNA sequence: TGTGCCAGTAGTATCCGGGGTCGACAGGGAGGCAATCAGCCCCAGCATTTT.

This clone was observed a handful of times. V gene TRBV6-5 combines with J gene TRBJ1-5; perhaps TRBD1 as D (6 bases). Germline loops: CDR1 MNHEY, CDR2 SVGAGI. CDR3 size: 13 residues. The V gene lost 7 bases and the J gene lost 6 bases, with 13 bases spanning the gap. This chain's CDR3 is CASKGGESQPQHF. The CDR3 DNA reads as TGTGCCAGCAAGGGGGGGGAGAGTCAGCCCCAGCATTTT.

In this sample, this clone turned up once. V is TRBV7-3 and J is TRBJ1-6; tentative D call: TRBD1 (5 bases). Germline V gene data show CDR1 as SGHTA and CDR2 as FQGTGA. This CDR3 is built from 13 residues. With 3 bases removed from V and 9 bases from J, the gap between germline ends came to 9 bases. The CDR3 bases are TGTGCCAGCAGCTTTTCCGGGGGTTCACCCCTCCACTTT. The encoded protein is CASSFSGGSPLHF. Full variable domain (outside the CDR3, taken from reference TRBV7-3 and TRBJ1-6): GAGVSQTPSNKVTEKGKYVELRCDPISGHTALYWYRQSLGQGPEFLIYFQGTGAADDSGLPNDRFFAVRPEGSVSTLKIQRTERGDSAVYLCASSFSGGSPLHFGNGTRLTVT.

The chain recombines TRBV2 with TRBJ2-1; a weak D match, TRBD2 (6 bases). The CDR3 is 17 residues long. The germline V and J ends were trimmed by 1 base and 0 bases, with 13 bases remaining between them. CDR1 and CDR2 from the germline V gene are SNHLY and FYNNEI. CDR3 sequence reads: CASSEVGTFSSYNEQFF. The CDR3 region has the DNA TGTGCCAGCAGTGAAGTTGGGACTTTCAGCTCCTACAATGAGCAGTTCTTC.

The CDR3 here is CASRPTGAQGDTIYF. The CDR3 DNA sequence: TGTGCCAGCAGACCAACCGGCGCCCAAGGGGACACCATATATTTT. The chain links TRBV28 to TRBJ1-3; weak D call: TRBD1 (5 bases). The germline V and J ends were trimmed by 6 bases and 8 bases, with 20 bases remaining between them. Germline lookup yields CDR1 MDHEN and CDR2 SYDVKM. CDR3 length: 15 amino acids.

This clone was seen only a few times. This chain uses TRBV13 with TRBJ2-7, with 11 bases lining up with TRBD2. This CDR3 region has 15 residues. CDR1 and CDR2 (germline): PRHDT, FYEKMQ (reference sequence). V was pared by 5 bases and J by 4 bases, with 7 bases of the junction left unmatched. The CDR3 loop reads CASSPQLAGVYEQYF. The CDR3, as DNA: TGTGCCAGCAGCCCCCAACTAGCGGGAGTATACGAGCAGTACTTC. The full variable domain, completed using reference TRBV13 and TRBJ2-7, is AAGVIQSPRHLIKEKRETATLKCYPIPRHDTVYWYQQGPGQDPQFLISFYEKMQSDKGSIPDRFSAQQFSDYHSELNMSSLELGDSALYFCASSPQLAGVYEQYFGPGTRLTVT.

This rearrangement joins TRBV5-1 to TRBJ1-2; tentatively, D is TRBD1 (6 bases). CDR3 length equals 13 residues. CDR1 SGHRS and CDR2 YFSETQ come from the germline V gene. Trimming pared 0 bases from V and 12 bases from J, leaving 15 bases between. CDR3 DNA: TGCGCCAGCAGCTTGGCCCACAGGGATTCTCACACCTTC. Translated, it gives CASSLAHRDSHTF.

The chain has TRBV19 and TRBJ2-7; 7 bases fit TRBD2. V was clipped by 6 bases and J by 1 base; unmatched bases: 9. The V gene's germline CDR1 is LNHDA and CDR2 SQIVND (reference sequence). The CDR3 sequence is 15 residues long. The CDR3 coding sequence is TGTGCCAGTAGCCCACTGGGGGGGGGATCCTACGAGCAGTACTTC. This gives the protein CASSPLGGGSYEQYF.

This clone came up once. The V and J genes are TRBV6-5 and TRBJ2-5; D gene unclear. CDR1 is MNHEY, CDR2 SVGAGI, per germline. The CDR3 runs 15 residues. The V gene lost 5 bases and the J gene lost 1 base, with 14 bases spanning the gap. In DNA form, the CDR3 reads TGTGCCAGCAGTCCGAGTTGGTCGGTCCAAGAGACCCAGTACTTC. Translated: CASSPSWSVQETQYF.

The chain recombines TRBV19 with TRBJ2-1, with 7 bases lining up with TRBD1. The CDR3 consists of 16 residues. Germline CDR1 is LNHDA and CDR2 is SQIVND (reference sequence). V was clipped by 7 bases and J by 1 base; unmatched bases: 10. The CDR3 bases are TGTGCCAGTAAGGGGGCCCTTGGTATGTCCTACAATGAGCAGTTCTTC. It encodes CASKGALGMSYNEQFF. The whole variable domain, filled in from reference TRBV19 and TRBJ2-1, reads DGGITQSPKYLFRKEGQNVTLSCEQNLNHDAMYWYRQDPGQGLRLIYYSQIVNDFQKGDIAEGYSVSREKKESFPLTVTSAQKNPTAFYLCASKGALGMSYNEQFFGPGTRLTVL.

As to this clone: A junction boundary mismatches the germline segment, possibly from a read error. Different DNA sequences within this sample yield the same CDR3. The chain uses TRBV5-4 and TRBJ2-2, with TRBD2 matching 9 bases. This CDR3 has 17 residues. The germline gives CDR1 SGHNT, CDR2 YYREEE (reference sequence). The CDR3 protein is CASSFARSGGNTGELFF. In DNA form, the CDR3 reads TGTGCCAGCAGCTTTGCGCGGAGCGGGGGGAACACCGGGGAACTGTTTTTT.

V is TRBV7-6 and J is TRBJ2-1, with unresolved D. The CDR3 is made up of 14 amino acids. V was trimmed by 4 bases and J by 8 bases, leaving 15 bases between them. Germline V gene lookup returns CDR1 SGHVS and CDR2 FNYEAQ. The CDR3 protein is CASSSTPVTDEQFF. The CDR3 DNA sequence: TGTGCCAGCAGCTCCACCCCAGTTACCGATGAGCAGTTCTTC.

V usage is TRBV7-2 and J usage is TRBJ2-2; D is unclear. CDR3 length: 16 amino acids. Germline-derived CDR1 and CDR2 are SGHTA and FQGNSA. V was clipped by 1 base and J by 4 bases, with 13 bases between them. DNA of the CDR3: TGTGCCAGCAGCTTAGATCGCGGCCACTCCACCGGGGAGCTGTTTTTT. Amino acids: CASSLDRGHSTGELFF.

The chain combines TRBV7-8 with TRBJ2-2; D not resolved. CDR1 and CDR2 from the germline V gene are SGHVS and FQNEAQ. Between the trimmed V and J ends, which lost 8 bases and 5 bases, there was a span of 12 bases. CDR3 size: 13 residues. The CDR3 is CASPRSRTGELFF. DNA for the CDR3: TGTGCCAGCCCTAGGTCTAGGACCGGGGAGCTGTTTTTT.

The chain is built from TRBV28 and TRBJ2-7; TRBD1 matches at 9 bases. After removal of 7 bases from V and 1 base from J, the junction contained 8 bases not matched to a gene. This CDR3 has 15 amino acids. Germline V gene data show CDR1 as MDHEN and CDR2 as SYDVKM. CDR3 loop: CASTMPGQGSYEQYF. CDR3 nucleotide sequence: TGTGCCAGCACTATGCCGGGACAGGGTTCCTACGAGCAGTACTTC.

The chain combines TRBV4-1 with TRBJ2-3; the match to TRBD2 covers 7 bases. V lost 6 bases and J lost 1; bases outside the gene matches: 10. Looked up from germline, CDR1 is MGHRA and CDR2 is YSYEKL. The CDR3 is 16 residues long. CDR3 nucleotides: TGCGCCAGCAGTAGACTAATCAGCGGGGGCACAGATACGCAGTATTTT. Residues: CASSRLISGGTDTQYF.

The rearrangement uses TRBV4-1 and TRBJ1-6, with unresolved D. Germline V CDR1 and CDR2: MGHRA, YSYEKL. There are 15 residues in the CDR3. The germline V and J ends were trimmed by 0 bases and 7 bases, with 10 bases remaining between them. CDR3 sequence: CASSQEAGANSPLHF. The CDR3 DNA is TGCGCCAGCAGCCAAGAGGCGGGAGCGAATTCACCCCTCCACTTT.

This sequence joins TRBV5-1 and TRBJ2-2; TRBD1 matches 8 bases. The CDR3 totals 13 residues. The V and J ends lost 5 bases and 4 bases, in that order; junction bases with no gene match: 1. Germline V gene lookup returns CDR1 SGHRS and CDR2 YFSETQ. This CDR3 is CASRDRATGELFF. The DNA for the CDR3 is TGCGCCAGCAGGGACAGGGCCACCGGGGAGCTGTTTTTT. Full variable domain (outside the CDR3, taken from reference TRBV5-1 and TRBJ2-2): KAGVTQTPRYLIKTRGQQVTLSCSPISGHRSVSWYQQTPGQGLQFLFEYFSETQRNKGNFPGRFSGRQFSNSRSEMNVSTLELGDSALYLCASRDRATGELFFGEGSRLTVL.

The chain employs TRBV4-1 and TRBJ2-1, with a weak D call TRBD2 (5 bases). This CDR3 is 14 amino acids long. The germline V gene has CDR1 MGHRA and CDR2 YSYEKL. V lost 1 base and J lost 8, with 12 bases in between. The CDR3 coding sequence is TGCGCCAGCAGCCAAGCCAACCGGCGGGATGAGCAGTTCTTC. It is translated as CASSQANRRDEQFF.

Only a few counts were recorded for this clone. This chain links TRBV7-2 with TRBJ1-1, with 8 bases fitting TRBD1. The germline V gene encodes CDR1 SGHTA and CDR2 FQGNSA. This CDR3 contains 14 residues. Germline trimming cut 5 bases from V and 4 bases from J; bases unmatched to any gene: 6. The chain's CDR3 is CASSPRTGPTEAFF. DNA of the CDR3: TGTGCCAGCAGCCCAAGGACAGGGCCCACTGAAGCTTTCTTT.

This clone was counted between two and nine times. CDR3: CASSLGGRNTEAFF. The CDR3 DNA reads TGTGCCAGCAGCTTGGGAGGCCGGAACACTGAAGCTTTCTTT. The chain has TRBV5-4 and TRBJ1-1; D is uncertain. From germline, CDR1 is SGHNT and CDR2 YYREEE (reference sequence). Trimming took off 0 bases at V and 1 base at J, with 7 bases between the two ends. The CDR3 covers 14 residues.

This clone was found once. The chain couples TRBV5-1 to TRBJ1-5; weak D call: TRBD1 (5 bases). Per germline, CDR1 SGHRS and CDR2 YFSETQ. Trimming cost V 4 bases and J 4 bases, with 9 bases left between them. The CDR3 extends over 13 amino acids. The DNA of the CDR3 is TGCGCCAGCAGCATTACAGGTAATCAGCCCCAGCATTTT. As protein: CASSITGNQPQHF.

The chain is built from TRBV6-5 and TRBJ2-7; weak D call: TRBD2 (5 bases). Trimming took 5 bases from V and 5 from J, leaving 19 bases between them. From germline, CDR1 is MNHEY and CDR2 SVGAGI. There are 15 residues in the CDR3. The CDR3 loop is CASSDFLEGRDEQYF. The CDR3 DNA sequence: TGTGCCAGCAGTGACTTCCTCGAAGGGCGGGACGAGCAGTACTTC.

The rearrangement links TRBV19 to TRBJ2-7; 10 bases match TRBD2. This CDR3 has 17 residues. Trimming took 4 bases from V and 0 from J; bases not matched to a gene: 9. The germline V gene has CDR1 LNHDA and CDR2 SQIVND (reference sequence). CDR3 sequence reads: CASSNPGLASSSYEQYF. CDR3 DNA: TGTGCCAGTAGTAATCCGGGACTAGCGTCAAGCTCCTACGAGCAGTACTTC.

This chain connects TRBV30 to TRBJ2-3, with TRBD2 identical over 12 bases. Germline values: CDR1 GTSNPN, CDR2 SVGIG (reference sequence). The V and J ends lost 5 bases and 5 bases, in that order; junction bases with no gene match: 2. The CDR3 covers 13 residues. DNA for the CDR3: TGTGCCTGGGGGGGACTAGCGGGAGATACGCAGTATTTT. It specifies CAWGGLAGDTQYF. The full variable domain, rest sourced from reference TRBV30 and TRBJ2-3, is SQTIHQWPATLVQPVGSPLSLECTVEGTSNPNLYWYRQAAGRGLQLLFYSVGIGQISSEVPQNLSASRPQDRQFILSSKKLLLSDSGFYLCAWGGLAGDTQYFGPGTRLTVL.